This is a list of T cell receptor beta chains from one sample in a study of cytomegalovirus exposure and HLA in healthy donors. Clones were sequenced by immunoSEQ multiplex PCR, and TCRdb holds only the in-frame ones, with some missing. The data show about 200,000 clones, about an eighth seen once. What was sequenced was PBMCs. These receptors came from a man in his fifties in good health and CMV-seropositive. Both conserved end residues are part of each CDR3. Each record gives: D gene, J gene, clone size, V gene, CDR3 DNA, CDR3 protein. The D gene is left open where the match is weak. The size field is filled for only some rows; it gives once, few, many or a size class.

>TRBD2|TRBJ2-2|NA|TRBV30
TGTGCCTGGAAGTTACGGCCTAGCGGGGGCATAATAAACACCGGGGAGCTGTTTTTT
CAWKLRPSGGIINTGELFF
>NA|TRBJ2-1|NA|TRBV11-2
TGTGCCAGCACCCTAGGGGATAGCCCCTACAATGAGCAGTTCTTC
CASTLGDSPYNEQFF
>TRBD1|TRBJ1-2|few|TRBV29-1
TGCGTCGACAGGGGCGATATCTATGGCTACACCTTC
CVDRGDIYGYTF
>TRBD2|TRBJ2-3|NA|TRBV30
TGTGCCTGGAGTGTACGACTCCGGGGACTAGCGGGTAGAACAGATACGCAGTATTTT
CAWSVRLRGLAGRTDTQYF
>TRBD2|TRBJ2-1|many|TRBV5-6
TGTGCCAGCAGCTTGGTAGCGGGGGCCAACAATGAGCAGTTCTTC
CASSLVAGANNEQFF
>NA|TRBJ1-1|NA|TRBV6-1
TGTGCCAGCACTAGAATTAGAGAAGGGGCCACTGAAGCTTTCTTT
CASTRIREGATEAFF
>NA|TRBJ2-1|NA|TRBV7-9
TGTGCCAGCAGTCATGCGGGGTTCGAGCAGTTCTTC
CASSHAGFEQFF
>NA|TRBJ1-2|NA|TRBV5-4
TGTGCCAGCAGCTTGGGAACAGGGAAATATGGCTACACCTTC
CASSLGTGKYGYTF
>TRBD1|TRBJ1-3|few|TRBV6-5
TGTGCCAGCAGTTACGGTTCAGGGGGCTCTGGAAACACCATATATTTT
CASSYGSGGSGNTIYF
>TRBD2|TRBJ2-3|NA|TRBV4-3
TGCGCCAGCAGCCATTCAGGAGGGTTAGCGGGGGAAGGTACAGATACGCAGTATTTT
CASSHSGGLAGEGTDTQYF
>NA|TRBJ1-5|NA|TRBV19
TGTGCCAGTAGAAGGGGTGCGTTAAGCAATCAGCCCCAGCATTTT
CASRRGALSNQPQHF
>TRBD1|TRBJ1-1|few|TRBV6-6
TGTGCCAGCAGCGCGACAGGGGGGACTGAAGCTTTCTTT
CASSATGGTEAFF
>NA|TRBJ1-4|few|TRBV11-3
TGTGCCAGCAGCTTAGGCCAGGGGAATGAAAAACTGTTTTTT
CASSLGQGNEKLFF
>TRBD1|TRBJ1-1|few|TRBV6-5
TGTGCCAGCAGTCGGACAGGGCAGACTGAAGCTTTCTTT
CASSRTGQTEAFF
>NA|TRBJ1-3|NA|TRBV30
TGTGCCTGGAGTGTACGGCCCGCCTCACATACGAGGGGAAACACCATATATTTT
CAWSVRPASHTRGNTIYF
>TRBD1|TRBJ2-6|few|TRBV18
TGTGCCAGCTCACCAACCGGGACAGGGGCCTCTGGGGCCAACGTCCTGACTTTC
CASSPTGTGASGANVLTF
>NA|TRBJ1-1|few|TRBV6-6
TGTGCCAGCAGTTACGTGGGTCAGGGCACTGAAGCTTTCTTT
CASSYVGQGTEAFF
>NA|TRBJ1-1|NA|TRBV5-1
TGCGCCAGCAGCTTGGCCCCCGGGACAACTGAAGCTTTCTTT
CASSLAPGTTEAFF
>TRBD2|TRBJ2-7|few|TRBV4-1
TGCGCCAGCAGCCAATCGACTAGCGGGGGGTCCTACGAGCAGTACTTC
CASSQSTSGGSYEQYF
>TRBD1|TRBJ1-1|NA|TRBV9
TGTGCCAGCAGCCCCAGACAGGGGGCGAACACTGAAGCTTTCTTT
CASSPRQGANTEAFF